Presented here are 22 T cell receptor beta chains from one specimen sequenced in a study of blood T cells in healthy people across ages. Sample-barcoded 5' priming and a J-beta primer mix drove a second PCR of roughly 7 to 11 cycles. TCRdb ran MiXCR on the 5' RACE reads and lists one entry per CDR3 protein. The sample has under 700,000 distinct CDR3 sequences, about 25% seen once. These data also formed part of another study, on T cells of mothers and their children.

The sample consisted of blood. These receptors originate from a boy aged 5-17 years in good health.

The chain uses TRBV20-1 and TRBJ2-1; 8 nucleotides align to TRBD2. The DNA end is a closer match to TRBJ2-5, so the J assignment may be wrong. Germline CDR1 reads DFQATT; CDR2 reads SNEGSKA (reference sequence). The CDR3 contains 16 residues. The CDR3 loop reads CSARVMVAGNQETQYF. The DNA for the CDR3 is TGCAGTGCTAGAGTTATGGTAGCGGGGAATCAAGAGACCCAGTACTTC.

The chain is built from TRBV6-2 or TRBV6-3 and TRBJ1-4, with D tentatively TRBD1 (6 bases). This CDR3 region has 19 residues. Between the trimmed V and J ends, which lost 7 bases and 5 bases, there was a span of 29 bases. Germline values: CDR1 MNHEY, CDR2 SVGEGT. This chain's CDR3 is CASTSPLKTPGQKNEKLFF. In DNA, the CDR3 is TGTGCCAGCACCTCACCTCTCAAGACGCCCGGACAGAAGAATGAAAAACTGTTTTTT.

CDR3 residues: CASSLKDPRGHEQYF. As DNA, the CDR3 is TGTGCCAGCAGTTTAAAGGACCCCCGTGGCCACGAGCAGTACTTC. This sequence joins TRBV27 and TRBJ2-7; no clear D. Germline lookup yields CDR1 MNHEY and CDR2 SMNVEV (reference sequence). CDR3 length equals 15 residues. V was pared by 2 bases and J by 5 bases, with 16 bases between.

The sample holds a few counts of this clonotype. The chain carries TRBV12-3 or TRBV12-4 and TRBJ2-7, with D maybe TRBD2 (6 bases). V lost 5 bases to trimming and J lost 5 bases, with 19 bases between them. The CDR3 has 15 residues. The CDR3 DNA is TGTGCCAGCAGTAACCGGGACTCCCTGGTCCACGAGCAGTACTTC. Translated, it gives CASSNRDSLVHEQYF.

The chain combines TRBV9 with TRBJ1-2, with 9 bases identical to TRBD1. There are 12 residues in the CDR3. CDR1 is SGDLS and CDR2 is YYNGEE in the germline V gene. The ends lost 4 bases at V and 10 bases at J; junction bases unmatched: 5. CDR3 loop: CASSTWTGDYTF. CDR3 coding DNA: TGTGCCAGCAGCACCTGGACAGGGGACTACACCTTC.

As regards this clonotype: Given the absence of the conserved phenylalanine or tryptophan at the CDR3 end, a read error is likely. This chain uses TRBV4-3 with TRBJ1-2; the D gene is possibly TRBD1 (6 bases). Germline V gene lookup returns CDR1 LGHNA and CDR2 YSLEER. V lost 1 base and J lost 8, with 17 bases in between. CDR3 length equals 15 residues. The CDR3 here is CASSQGYRAPEGYTL. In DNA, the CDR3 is TGCGCCAGCAGCCAAGGGTACAGGGCCCCAGAGGGCTACACCCTC.

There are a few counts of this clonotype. For the CDR3, the DNA is TGCAGTGCCACTTCTCCGGGACTAGCGGGTACAGATACGCAGTATTTT. It translates to CSATSPGLAGTDTQYF. J is TRBJ2-3 and V is TRBV20-1, with 12 bases identical to TRBD2. With V trimmed by 6 bases and J by 3 bases, 10 bases remained unmatched. The CDR3 sequence is 16 residues long. The germline gives CDR1 DFQATT, CDR2 SNEGSKA (reference sequence).

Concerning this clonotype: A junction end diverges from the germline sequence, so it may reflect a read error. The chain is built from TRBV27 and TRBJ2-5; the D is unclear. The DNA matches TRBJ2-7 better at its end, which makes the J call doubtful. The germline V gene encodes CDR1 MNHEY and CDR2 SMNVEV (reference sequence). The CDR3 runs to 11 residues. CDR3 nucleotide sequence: TGTGACAGCAGTTCGGCCTACGAGCAGTACTTC. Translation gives CDSSSAYEQYF.

The CDR3 DNA follows: TGTGCCAGCAGCGTAGGGGGTGACCTGAACACCGGGGAGCTGTTTTTT. It yields the protein CASSVGGDLNTGELFF. The chain is built from TRBV9 and TRBJ2-2; D not resolved. Germline V CDR1 and CDR2: SGDLS, YYNGEE. The CDR3 has 16 residues. Trimming removed 0 bases from V and 1 base from J, with 10 bases in between. Full variable domain (rest looked up from reference TRBV9 and TRBJ2-2): DSGVTQTPKHLITATGQRVTLRCSPRSGDLSVYWYQQSLDQGLQFLIQYYNGEERAKGNILERFSAQQFPDLHSELNLSSLELGDSALYFCASSVGGDLNTGELFFGEGSRLTVL.

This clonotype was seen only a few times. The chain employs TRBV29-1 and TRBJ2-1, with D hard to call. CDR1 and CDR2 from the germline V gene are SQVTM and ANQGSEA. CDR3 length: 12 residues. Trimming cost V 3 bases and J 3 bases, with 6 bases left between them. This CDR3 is CSVDDVYNEQFF. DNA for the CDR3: TGCAGCGTTGACGATGTCTACAATGAGCAGTTCTTC.

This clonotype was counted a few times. CDR3 in amino acids: CASSFQGSGANVLTF. The CDR3 DNA follows: TGTGCCAGCAGTTTTCAGGGGTCTGGGGCCAACGTCCTGACTTTC. This rearrangement joins TRBV12-3 or TRBV12-4 to TRBJ2-6; a possible D gene is TRBD1 (6 bases). This CDR3 is built from 15 residues. Trimming cost V 3 bases and J 1 base, with 7 bases left between them.

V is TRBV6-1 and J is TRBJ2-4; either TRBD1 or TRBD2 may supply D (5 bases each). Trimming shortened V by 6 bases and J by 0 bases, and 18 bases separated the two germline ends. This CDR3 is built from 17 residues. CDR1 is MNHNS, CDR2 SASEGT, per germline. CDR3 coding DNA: TGTGCCAGCAGGGGACCCTCGACTGATCTAGCCAAAAACATTCAGTACTTC. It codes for CASRGPSTDLAKNIQYF.

CDR3 sequence reads: CASSHGGSNQPQHF. The CDR3 DNA reads as TGTGCCAGCAGCCATGGGGGTAGCAATCAGCCCCAGCATTTT. The chain couples TRBV3-1 to TRBJ1-5; perhaps TRBD1 as D (5 bases). V lost 3 bases and J lost 0, with 6 bases in between. Germline V gene lookup returns CDR1 LGHDT and CDR2 YNNKEL (reference sequence). The CDR3 extends over 14 amino acids. The whole variable domain, filled in from reference TRBV3-1 and TRBJ1-5, reads DTAVSQTPKYLVTQMGNDKSIKCEQNLGHDTMYWYKQDSKKFLKIMFSYNNKELIINETVPNRFSPKSPDKAHLNLHINSLELGDSAVYFCASSHGGSNQPQHFGDGTRLSIL.

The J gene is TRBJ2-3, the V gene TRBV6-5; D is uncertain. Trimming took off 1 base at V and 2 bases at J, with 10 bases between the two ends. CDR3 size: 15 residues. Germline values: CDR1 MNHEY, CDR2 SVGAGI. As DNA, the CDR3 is TGTGCCAGCAGTTACTTCAGACTGGCCACAGATACGCAGTATTTT. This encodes CASSYFRLATDTQYF.

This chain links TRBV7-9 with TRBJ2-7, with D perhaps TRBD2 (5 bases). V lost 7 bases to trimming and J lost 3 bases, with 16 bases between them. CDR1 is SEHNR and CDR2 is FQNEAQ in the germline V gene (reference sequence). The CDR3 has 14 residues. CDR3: CASTGLGVSYEQYF. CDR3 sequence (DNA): TGTGCCAGCACTGGGTTGGGAGTAAGCTACGAGCAGTACTTC.

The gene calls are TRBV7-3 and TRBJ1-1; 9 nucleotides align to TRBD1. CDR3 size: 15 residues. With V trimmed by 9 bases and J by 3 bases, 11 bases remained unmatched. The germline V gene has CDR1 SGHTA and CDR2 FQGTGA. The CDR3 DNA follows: TGTGCCAGAGCCGGGACAGGGAGTACTTACACTGAAGCTTTCTTT. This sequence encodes CARAGTGSTYTEAFF.

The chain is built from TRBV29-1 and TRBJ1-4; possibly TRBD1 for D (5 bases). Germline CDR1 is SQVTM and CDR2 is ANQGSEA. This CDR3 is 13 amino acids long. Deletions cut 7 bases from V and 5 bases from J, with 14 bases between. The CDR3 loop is CSGGGGANEKLFF. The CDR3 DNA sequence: TGCAGCGGGGGAGGTGGGGCGAATGAAAAACTGTTTTTT.

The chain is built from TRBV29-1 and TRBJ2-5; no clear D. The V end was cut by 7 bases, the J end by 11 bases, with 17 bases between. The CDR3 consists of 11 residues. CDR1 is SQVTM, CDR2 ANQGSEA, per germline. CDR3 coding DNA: TGCAGCGCCCTTGAGTCGGGTGAGCAGTACTTC. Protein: CSALESGEQYF.

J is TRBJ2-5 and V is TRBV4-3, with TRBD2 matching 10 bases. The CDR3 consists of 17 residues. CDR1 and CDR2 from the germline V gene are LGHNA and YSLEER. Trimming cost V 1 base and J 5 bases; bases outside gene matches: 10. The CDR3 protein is CASSQVPSGGNPETQYF. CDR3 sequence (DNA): TGCGCCAGCAGCCAAGTGCCTAGCGGGGGTAATCCGGAGACCCAGTACTTC.

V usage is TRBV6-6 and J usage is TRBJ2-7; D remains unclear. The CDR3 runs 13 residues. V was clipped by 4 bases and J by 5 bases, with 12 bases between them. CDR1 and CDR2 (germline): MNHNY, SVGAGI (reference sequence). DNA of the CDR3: TGTGCCAGCAGTTCGAGAGGTTCCGACGAGCAGTACTTC. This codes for CASSSRGSDEQYF.

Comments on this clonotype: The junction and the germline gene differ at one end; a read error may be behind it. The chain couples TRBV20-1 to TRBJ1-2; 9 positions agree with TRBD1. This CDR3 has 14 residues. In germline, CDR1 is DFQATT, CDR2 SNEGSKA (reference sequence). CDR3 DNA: TGCTGTGCTAGCGGAAAACAGGGGGCCGGTGGCTACACCTTC. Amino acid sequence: CCASGKQGAGGYTF.

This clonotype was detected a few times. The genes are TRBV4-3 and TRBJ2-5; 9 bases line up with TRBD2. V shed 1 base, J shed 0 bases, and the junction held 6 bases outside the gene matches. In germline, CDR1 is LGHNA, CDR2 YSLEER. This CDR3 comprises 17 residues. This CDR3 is CASSQALAGAYQETQYF. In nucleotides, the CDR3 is TGCGCCAGCAGCCAAGCGTTAGCGGGAGCGTACCAAGAGACCCAGTACTTC.